This T cell receptor beta chain is from a study of CD8 T cells in Susac syndrome. Overall study results and limits: The TCR sequencing and HLA analysis in the study involved a relatively small number of individuals, as the study acknowledged.

The TEMRA cells underwent FACS enrichment, while the CD8+ and CD4+ T cells underwent negative isolation. Random-hexamer reverse transcription was applied to roughly 0.45 to 1 ug RNA. Using its own MiXCR run on the immunoSEQ multiplex PCR reads, TCRdb lists one record per CDR3 protein. This table holds some 400,000 distinct CDR3 sequences, approximately 85% found once. The germline V gene has CDR1 SNHLY and CDR2 FYNNEI. The CDR3 has 14 amino acids. V shed 3 bases and J shed 1 base, with 6 bases lying between them. A remark on this clonotype: Its antigen is as yet unknown.

This TCR came from a human donor with multiple sclerosis. The sample was CD8+ T cells from PBMCs. The chain links TRBV2 to TRBJ2-2; D gene unclear. CDR3 amino acids: CASSDRLNTGELFF. The CDR3 nucleotides read TGTGCCAGCAGTGATAGGCTGAACACCGGGGAGCTGTTTTTT.